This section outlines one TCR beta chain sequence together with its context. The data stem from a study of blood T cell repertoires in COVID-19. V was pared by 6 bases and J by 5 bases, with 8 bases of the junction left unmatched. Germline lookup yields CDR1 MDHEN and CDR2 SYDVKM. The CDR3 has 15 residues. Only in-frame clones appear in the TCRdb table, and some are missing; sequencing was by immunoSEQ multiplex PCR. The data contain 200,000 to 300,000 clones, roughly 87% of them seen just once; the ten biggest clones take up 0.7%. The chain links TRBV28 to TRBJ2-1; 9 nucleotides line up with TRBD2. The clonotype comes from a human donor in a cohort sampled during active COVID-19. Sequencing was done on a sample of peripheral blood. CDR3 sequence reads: CASSKGTSWNNEQFF. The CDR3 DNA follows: TGTGCCAGCAGCAAGGGGACTAGCTGGAACAATGAGCAGTTCTTC.